This TCR beta chain originates from a study of metastatic and nonmetastatic thyroid tumors. Across the whole study: The study looked at repertoires side by side in blood and in tumor or nodule tissue from malignant and benign thyroid patients.

Study findings and constraints: As reported, TCR beta diversity in blood and tumor was significantly higher in malignant thyroid tumors than in benign nodules.

Concerning this clone itself: The antigen is unknown.

In the authors' workflow: The study took CDR3 differences across clinicopathological groups and made a distant-metastasis classifier for papillary thyroid cancer from them. TCRdb re-clonotyped the PCR reads through MiXCR. The V and J calls here are based on TCRdb, not the publication. The sample lists over 25,000 clones; around 7% were seen once. The germline gives CDR1 MGHRA, CDR2 YSYEKL. There are 17 residues in the CDR3. Trimming removed 3 bases from V and 1 base from J, with 18 bases in between. Every patient underwent thyroid surgery untreated. The chain couples TRBV4-1 to TRBJ1-2; D is possibly TRBD1 (5 bases). This receptor was identified in a female donor with papillary thyroid cancer or a benign thyroid nodule (not recorded which). Some clones in this sample may be carry-over from other donors' samples. Sequencing used blood. The CDR3, as DNA: TGCGCCAGCAGCCATCGCACAGGTCCCAGCATTAACTATGGCTACACCTTC. This sequence encodes CASSHRTGPSINYGYTF.